Following are 6 T cell receptor beta chains from one sample sequenced in a study of graft-versus-host responses after intestinal transplantation. The data were produced by immunoSEQ multiplex PCR, yet TCRdb's version contains in-frame clones alone and is incomplete. In the table there are approximately 85,000 clones, about 91% of which are singletons. Their cognate antigens are unknown. This sample comprised unstimulated CD8+ T cells sorted from spleen or lymph node cells, obtained before transplant. Receptors were obtained from a human donor who was the organ donor for an intestinal transplant.

The chain is built from TRBV30 and TRBJ1-1; D is ambiguous. The CDR3 consists of 10 residues. CDR1 and CDR2 (germline): GTSNPN, SVGIG (reference sequence). CDR3 in DNA: TGTTGCGGGGAGGGTATGGGAGCTTTCTTT. Residues: CCGEGMGAFF.

In this sample, this clone turned up once. The rearrangement links TRBV13 to TRBJ1-2; TRBD1 matches at 7 bases. The V gene end was trimmed by 2 bases and the J gene end by 1 base; junction bases not matched to a gene: 19. The germline V gene has CDR1 PRHDT and CDR2 FYEKMQ (reference sequence). CDR3 size: 20 residues. The CDR3 sequence is CASSLSEAGTDQHSNYGYTF. CDR3 bases: TGTGCCAGCAGCTTATCAGAAGCCGGGACAGACCAACATAGTAACTATGGCTACACCTTC. Using reference TRBV13 and TRBJ1-2 for the parts outside the CDR3, the full variable domain is AAGVIQSPRHLIKEKRETATLKCYPIPRHDTVYWYQQGPGQDPQFLISFYEKMQSDKGSIPDRFSAQQFSDYHSELNMSSLELGDSALYFCASSLSEAGTDQHSNYGYTFGSGTRLTVV.

This chain joins TRBV27 and TRBJ2-1; the match to TRBD2 covers 9 bases. The V and J ends lost 2 bases and 0 bases, in that order; junction bases with no gene match: 5. Germline CDR1 and CDR2: MNHEY and SMNVEV (reference sequence). The CDR3 spans 17 residues. CDR3 nucleotides: TGTGCCAGCAGTTTAACTAGCGGGTCTCACTCCTACAATGAGCAGTTCTTC. Protein: CASSLTSGSHSYNEQFF.

This chain joins TRBV5-1 and TRBJ1-1; D not certain. This CDR3 spans 14 amino acids. Germline CDR1 SGHRS, CDR2 YFSETQ. V lost 5 bases and J 2 bases, leaving 13 bases between the germline ends. DNA for the CDR3: TGCGCCAGCAGGAGTCTAGGCGGAAACACTGAAGCTTTCTTT. Its protein is CASRSLGGNTEAFF. Full variable domain (missing parts from reference TRBV5-1 and TRBJ1-1): KAGVTQTPRYLIKTRGQQVTLSCSPISGHRSVSWYQQTPGQGLQFLFEYFSETQRNKGNFPGRFSGRQFSNSRSEMNVSTLELGDSALYLCASRSLGGNTEAFFGQGTRLTVV.

The genes are TRBV5-4 and TRBJ2-3, with D perhaps matching TRBD2 (5 bases). Per germline, CDR1 SGHNT and CDR2 YYREEE (reference sequence). The CDR3 has 17 residues. V was pared by 0 bases and J by 0 bases, with 14 bases between. CDR3: CASSLDFGEPSTDTQYF. The CDR3 DNA reads TGTGCCAGCAGCTTGGATTTTGGGGAGCCTAGCACAGATACGCAGTATTTT.

V usage is TRBV6-5 and J usage is TRBJ2-7; possible D gene TRBD2, 6 bases. The V end was cut by 8 bases, the J end by 4 bases, with 15 bases between. Germline CDR1 MNHEY, CDR2 SVGAGI. This CDR3 has 13 amino acids. The CDR3 bases are TGTGCCAGCTCAAGCGGGTCGAATTACGAGCAGTACTTC. Protein sequence: CASSSGSNYEQYF.